This T cell receptor (beta chain) was found in a study of blood T cell repertoires in COVID-19. Across the study: Samples came from the United States, Italy and Spain, spanning acute and convalescent COVID-19.

Sequencing was performed with immunoSEQ multiplex PCR; in TCRdb, only in-frame clones are kept and a portion is missing. Of about 340,000 clones detected, around 86% appear once; the ten largest clones hold around 4.2%. Participants were aged about 18 to 100 years from approximately 23 US areas. This CDR3 is built from 14 residues. Germline V gene data show CDR1 as LNHDA and CDR2 as SQIVND (reference sequence). Trimming removed 5 bases at V and 5 bases at J, with 12 bases between. The chain carries TRBV19 and TRBJ1-4; D is possibly TRBD1 (6 bases). The sample was PBMCs or T cells enriched from blood (not recorded which). The receptor comes from a woman aged 40-49 years with acute COVID-19. Here the CDR3 DNA reads TGTGCCAGTAGTGCCGGACAGACCAATGAAAAACTGTTTTTT. It translates to CASSAGQTNEKLFF.